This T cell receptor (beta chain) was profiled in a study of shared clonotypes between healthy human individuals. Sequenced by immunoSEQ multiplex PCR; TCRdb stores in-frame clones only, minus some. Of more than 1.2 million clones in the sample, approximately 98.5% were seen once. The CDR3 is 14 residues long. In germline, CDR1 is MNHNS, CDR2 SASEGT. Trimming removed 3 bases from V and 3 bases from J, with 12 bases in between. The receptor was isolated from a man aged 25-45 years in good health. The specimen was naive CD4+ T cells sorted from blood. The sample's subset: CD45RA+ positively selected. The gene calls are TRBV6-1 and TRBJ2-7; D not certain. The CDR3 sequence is CASSEVARFYEQYF. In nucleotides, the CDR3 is TGTGCCAGCAGTGAGGTCGCCAGGTTCTACGAGCAGTACTTC.